These 15 T cell receptor beta chains originate from one sample sequenced in a study of OX40 agonist ivuxolimab in advanced cancers. Profiling relied on immunoSEQ multiplex PCR, and the TCRdb table lists in-frame clones only, not all of them. Of around 99,000 clones in the sample, around 93% were seen once. Sequenced here: CD4+ or CD8+ T cells sorted from blood, sampled in a trial of the OX40 agonist ivuxolimab. These receptors were taken from an adult with an advanced solid tumor such as melanoma, head and neck, liver or kidney cancer.

The genes are TRBV19 and TRBJ2-3, with 10 bases matching TRBD2. CDR3 length: 14 residues. Trimming removed 11 bases from V and 5 bases from J; junction bases left unmatched: 10. Germline V gives CDR1 LNHDA, CDR2 SQIVND (reference sequence). The CDR3 sequence: CACSSGSSGDTQYF. DNA of the CDR3: TGTGCCTGTTCTAGCGGGAGCTCGGGAGATACGCAGTATTTT.

The chain is built from TRBV25-1 and TRBJ2-3, with TRBD1 matching over 9 bases. After removal of 6 bases from V and 4 bases from J, the junction contained 5 bases not matched to a gene. Per the germline V gene, CDR1 is MGHDK and CDR2 is SYGVNS. The CDR3 extends over 14 amino acids. In DNA form, the CDR3 reads TGTGCCAGCAGACGGACAGGGGCGGCAGATACGCAGTATTTT. Its translation: CASRRTGAADTQYF.

The CDR3 sequence: CSVEGGNRVGEQYF. CDR3 DNA: TGCAGCGTTGAAGGGGGTAACAGGGTAGGCGAGCAGTACTTC. The V call is TRBV29-1, the J call TRBJ2-7; D might be TRBD1 (6 bases). V dropped 1 base and J dropped 6 bases, with 16 bases sitting between them. The CDR3 length is 14 residues. Germline CDR1 is SQVTM and CDR2 is ANQGSEA.

The rearrangement uses TRBV11-3 and TRBJ1-1; a weak D match, TRBD1 (5 bases). Trimming pared 1 base from V and 4 bases from J, leaving 10 bases between. CDR1 and CDR2 (germline): SGHNT, YENEEA. This CDR3 region has 14 residues. The CDR3 here is CASSLGRAVTEAFF. The CDR3 DNA reads as TGTGCCAGCAGCTTAGGCAGGGCGGTCACTGAAGCTTTCTTT.

The J gene is TRBJ1-1, the V gene TRBV7-2; D possibly corresponds to TRBD1 (6 bases). This CDR3 is 15 amino acids long. The germline V and J ends were trimmed by 4 bases and 3 bases, with 15 bases remaining between them. Germline lookup yields CDR1 SGHTA and CDR2 FQGNSA. This chain's CDR3 is CASSWKGVGDTEAFF. The CDR3 DNA reads TGTGCCAGCAGCTGGAAGGGGGTTGGGGACACTGAAGCTTTCTTT.

The V call is TRBV19, the J call TRBJ1-1; D is undetermined. V was clipped by 5 bases and J by 3 bases, with 4 bases between them. CDR1 is LNHDA, CDR2 SQIVND, per germline (reference sequence). The CDR3 extends over 11 amino acids. CDR3 sequence: CASSRDTEAFF. In DNA form, the CDR3 reads TGTGCCAGTAGTCGGGACACTGAAGCTTTCTTT.

The V call is TRBV6-1, the J call TRBJ2-5; no clear D. V dropped 2 bases and J dropped 4 bases, with 5 bases sitting between them. CDR3 length: 12 amino acids. The germline CDR1 and CDR2 sequences are MNHNS and SASEGT. CDR3 region: CASSEFAETQYF. As DNA, the CDR3 is TGTGCCAGCAGTGAATTTGCAGAGACCCAGTACTTC.

This sequence joins TRBV5-1 and TRBJ2-1; 7 bases fit TRBD2. Germline CDR1 SGHRS, CDR2 YFSETQ. V lost 7 bases and J lost 8; bases outside the gene matches: 12. This CDR3 region has 14 residues. The CDR3 nucleotides are TGCGCCAGCGGCGTCCGGGAGGAGGGGTATGAGCAGTTCTTC. Amino acid sequence: CASGVREEGYEQFF.

V gene TRBV10-3 combines with J gene TRBJ1-2; 8 bases are shared with TRBD1. The germline V gene encodes CDR1 ENHRY and CDR2 SYGVKD. The CDR3 consists of 14 residues. V lost 7 bases and J lost 8; bases outside the gene matches: 12. The CDR3 DNA reads as TGTGCCATCACCGTGTATGACAGGGGTGAAGGCTACACCTTC. Amino acid sequence: CAITVYDRGEGYTF.

This sequence joins TRBV28 and TRBJ1-2; TRBD1 might be the D (5 bases). The CDR3 covers 12 residues. Germline V CDR1 and CDR2: MDHEN, SYDVKM. The ends were cut back, 7 bases at V and 2 bases at J, with 8 bases in the middle. CDR3 residues: CASTSGNYGYTF. DNA for the CDR3: TGTGCCAGCACCTCAGGGAACTATGGCTACACCTTC.

The J gene is TRBJ1-2, the V gene TRBV7-2; no firm D call. Trimming cost V 3 bases and J 0 bases, with 5 bases left between them. Looked up from germline, CDR1 is SGHTA and CDR2 is FQGNSA. The CDR3 consists of 13 residues. Here the CDR3 DNA reads TGTGCCAGCAGCTTCAGATCTAACTATGGCTACACCTTC. Residues: CASSFRSNYGYTF.

This chain connects TRBV5-1 to TRBJ1-1; D remains unclear. In germline, CDR1 is SGHRS, CDR2 YFSETQ. Trimming pared 1 base from V and 0 bases from J, leaving 7 bases between. The CDR3 sequence is 14 residues long. CDR3 loop: CASSLLAMNTEAFF. The CDR3 DNA sequence: TGCGCCAGCAGCTTGCTAGCCATGAACACTGAAGCTTTCTTT.

This clone was found once. The chain carries TRBV5-1 and TRBJ2-5; maybe TRBD1 (5 bases). This CDR3 has 13 residues. V lost 1 base to trimming and J lost 5 bases, with 9 bases between them. Germline CDR1 is SGHRS and CDR2 is YFSETQ. The CDR3 region has the DNA TGCGCCAGCAGCTTGCCAGGGTTGGAGACCCAGTACTTC. Protein product: CASSLPGLETQYF.

CDR3 region: CASSCVQLEFF. CDR3 nucleotide sequence: TGTGCCAGCAGTTGTGTTCAGCTGGAGTTCTTC. This rearrangement joins TRBV6-5 to TRBJ2-1; no clear D. Trimming stripped 4 bases from V and 14 bases from J, with 12 bases between. The CDR3 extends over 11 amino acids. CDR1 MNHEY and CDR2 SVGAGI come from the germline V gene.

The V call is TRBV10-3, the J call TRBJ1-5; the D gene is possibly TRBD1 (5 bases). Per germline, CDR1 ENHRY and CDR2 SYGVKD. The CDR3 runs 13 residues. Trimming removed 5 bases from V and 4 bases from J, with 9 bases in between. The CDR3 nucleotides read TGTGCCATCAGTTTGGGGGAGAATCAGCCCCAGCATTTT. Its translation: CAISLGENQPQHF.